This T cell receptor (beta chain) originates from a study of tumor-infiltrating lymphocytes in primary liver carcinoma (TCRdb year 2017). A note on the overall study: Of the five patients, three men and two women aged 30 to 69 years, four had hepatocellular carcinoma and one had combined HCC and intrahepatic cholangiocarcinoma. The study combined TCRbeta repertoire sequencing, expression microarrays and whole-exome sequencing across five regions of each liver tumor, with adjacent normal tissue and blood. Reproducibility between technical replicate repertoires was high, with correlation coefficients above 0.95 and mean shared-clone rates about 0.91. Roughly 3.65 to 7.13 million productive TCRbeta reads were obtained per sample, and no significant difference in read depth was found between tissue types. The tumors of the five patients were staged as T1-T3 N0M0, with maximum diameters ranging from roughly 4 to 11 cm. A total of 35 or so specimens from 5 patients underwent TCRbeta repertoire sequencing, comprising about 25 tumor regions, 5 adjacent noncancerous liver tissues and 5 peripheral blood samples. The 20 to 30 tumor region samples were profiled with Agilent mRNA microarrays so that TCRbeta repertoire diversity could be related to the local molecular phenotype. Overall study outcomes, separate from this receptor: Because sequencing covered only the TCR beta chain and unpaired alpha chains were not captured, true repertoire diversity is likely underestimated. Comparison of CD4+ and CD8+ T cell repertoires was precluded by the use of bulk unsorted samples. Consistent with antigen-driven expansion, pairs of tumor regions showed higher repertoire overlap (mean about 36%) than either tumor-adjacent pairs (about 17%) or tumor-blood pairs (approximately 14%). The study included only five patients, and the authors note findings should be validated in a larger study. Just about 8-25% of top clones turned up in all five regions of a tumor, which suggests spatial heterogeneity among tumor-infiltrating T cells. Compared with blood, tumors had a significantly larger share of the repertoire taken up by the top 250 clones (p = 0.039).

Using a constant-region primer and ProtoScript II reverse transcriptase, TCRbeta-specific cDNA was reverse-transcribed from about 460 ng total RNA. Three nested multiplex PCR rounds, following a slightly modified ARM-PCR procedure, were used to build the TCRbeta libraries. Multiplex TRBV1-TRBV30 forward primers and a Cbeta reverse primer were used in the first two PCR rounds, each of which was run for approximately 9 cycles. Sample barcodes and Illumina adapters were added in a final 25-cycle PCR using Deep VentR polymerase. Amplicons of 200-500 bp were gel-purified with a QIAquick gel extraction kit before sequencing. An Illumina HiSeq 2500 was used to sequence the TCRbeta amplicons with 250-bp paired-end reads. Per the source publication's procedure: To recover full CDR3 sequences, reads were quality-trimmed using Trimmomatic v0.33 and paired reads were then merged using FLASH v1.2.11. V, D and J germline segments were assigned to the rearranged TCRbeta sequences using MiGEC v1.2.1b. Clonotype statistics and Shannon-Wiener diversity indices were computed with VDJtools v1.0.0. To reduce sampling bias, subsequent analyses other than the diversity analysis used only the 250 most abundant clonotypes in each sample. Using fastp at Q25 and MiXCR, TCRdb reprocessed the public reads and kept productive beta chains. Identical CDR3 proteins give one entry, which carries the most common genes and DNA. Here the V and J calls rest on TCRdb's processing, not on the authors' analysis. The sample data list some 55,000 distinct CDR3 sequences, and roughly 77% of these were observed just once. Jointly, the top ten make up around 23% of the sample.

This clonotype was counted once. Its target antigen remains unknown. At one of its ends the junction is not consistent with the germline gene, which may arise from a read error. The CDR3 numbers 13 residues from cysteine through phenylalanine. Only the CDR3 part of the read is kept: 39 bases, read in frame from the first base. Based on the germline V gene, the CDR1 and CDR2 sequences are MGHRA and YSYEKL. Total RNA and DNA were co-extracted from around 18-30 mg of bulk tissue with the AllPrep DNA/RNA mini kit, without cell sorting. A handful of patients with histopathologically diagnosed primary liver carcinoma underwent surgical resection in China between 2015 and March 2016. Patients had chronic HBV infection and were treatment-naive at sampling. Five spatially separated regions were sampled per tumor: superior, inferior, left-lateral and right-lateral poles, plus the tumor centre. Histological examination found more than 80% viable tumor cells in every tumor sample. Fresh tumor and adjacent tissue pieces were bisected; one half was stored in RNAlater at -80°C, the other sent for histology.

Here the chain combines TRBV4-1 and TRBJ2-1; no D segment can be confidently identified. The material sequenced was liver tumor tissue from sampling region 2. Per the publication, the cell subset or site label means: tumor region T2, inferior pole. This TCR derives from a man aged 35 to 55 with primary liver carcinoma and hepatitis B virus infection. The CDR3 here reads CASSQDLYYEQLF. The DNA is TGCGCCAGCAGCCAAGACCTTTATTACGAGCAACTCTTC.